Below, one T cell receptor (beta chain) is given with its context. The antigen is unknown. This clone may be a read error of a much larger clone one base away. Time point denoted: patch test 1, 2 weeks after DPC sensitization. The treatment denotes: therapeutic diphenylcyclopropenone sensitization with weekly scalp DPC. This entry belongs to a study of human T cells and chemical hapten exposure. On the study more broadly: Patients' scalps got diphenylcyclopropenone weekly throughout the approximately 25-week study. Study-level points and caveats: Controls formed significantly fewer large CDR3 similarity clusters than expanded TCRs did.

TCRdb re-derived calls from the RACE reads in MiXCR, one entry per CDR3 protein. The table shows around 71,000 distinct CDR3 sequences, with roughly 9.8% occurring only once. CDR1 and CDR2 from the germline V gene are SNHLY and FYNNEI. The V end was cut by 2 bases, the J end by 10 bases, with 18 bases between. The CDR3 has 15 residues. Sample: whole blood, taken in connection with sensitization to the hapten diphenylcyclopropenone (DPC). This clonotype originated in a middle-aged woman with alopecia areata. Some clones in this sample may be carry-over from other donors' samples. The chain carries TRBV2 and TRBJ2-1, with D unresolved. DNA for the CDR3: TGTGCCAGCAGTGAAAATTGGTCCGGGTTGTGGGAGCAGTTCTTC. It codes for CASSENWSGLWEQFF.